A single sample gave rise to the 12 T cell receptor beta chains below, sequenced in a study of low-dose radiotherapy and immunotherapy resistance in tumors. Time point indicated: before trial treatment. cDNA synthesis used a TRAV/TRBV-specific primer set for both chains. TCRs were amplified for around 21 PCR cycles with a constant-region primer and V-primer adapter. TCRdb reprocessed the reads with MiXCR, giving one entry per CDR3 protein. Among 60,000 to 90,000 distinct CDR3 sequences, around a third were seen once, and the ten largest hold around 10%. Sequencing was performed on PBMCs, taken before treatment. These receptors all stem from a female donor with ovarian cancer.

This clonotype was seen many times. CDR3 residues: CASGTWGREQFF. The CDR3 coding sequence is TGTGCCAGCGGAACATGGGGACGGGAGCAGTTCTTC. This chain connects TRBV28 to TRBJ2-1; perhaps D is TRBD1 or TRBD2 (5 bases each). CDR3 length: 12 residues. The ends were cut back, 8 bases at V and 10 bases at J, with 15 bases in the middle. Germline V gene data show CDR1 as MDHEN and CDR2 as SYDVKM.

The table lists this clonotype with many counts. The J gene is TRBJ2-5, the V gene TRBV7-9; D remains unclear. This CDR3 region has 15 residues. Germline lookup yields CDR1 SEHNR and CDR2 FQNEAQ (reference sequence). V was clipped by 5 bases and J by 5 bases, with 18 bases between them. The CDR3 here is CASSRLAVMAETQYF. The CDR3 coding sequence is TGTGCCAGCAGCCGACTCGCCGTCATGGCGGAGACCCAGTACTTC.

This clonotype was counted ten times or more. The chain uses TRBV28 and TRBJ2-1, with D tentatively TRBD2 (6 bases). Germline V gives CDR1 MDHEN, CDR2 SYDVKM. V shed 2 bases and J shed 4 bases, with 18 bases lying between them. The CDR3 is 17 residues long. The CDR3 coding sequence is TGTGCCAGCAGTTTAGGAGGGCGGCTAGCAGGGTACAATGAGCAGTTCTTC. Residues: CASSLGGRLAGYNEQFF.

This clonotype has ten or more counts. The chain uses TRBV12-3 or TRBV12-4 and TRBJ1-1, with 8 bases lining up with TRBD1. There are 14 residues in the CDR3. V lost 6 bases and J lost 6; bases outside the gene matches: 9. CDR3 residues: CASSPWTGTSEAFF. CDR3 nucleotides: TGTGCCAGCAGCCCCTGGACAGGGACATCTGAAGCTTTCTTT.

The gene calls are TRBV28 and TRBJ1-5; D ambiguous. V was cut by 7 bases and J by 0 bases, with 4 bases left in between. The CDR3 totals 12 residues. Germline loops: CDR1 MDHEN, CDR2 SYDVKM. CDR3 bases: TGTGCCAGCAAGGTTAGCAATCAGCCCCAGCATTTT. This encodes CASKVSNQPQHF. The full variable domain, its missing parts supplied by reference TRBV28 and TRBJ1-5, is DVKVTQSSRYLVKRTGEKVFLECVQDMDHENMFWYRQDPGLGLRLIYFSYDVKMKEKGDIPEGYSVSREKKERFSLILESASTNQTSMYLCASKVSNQPQHFGDGTRLSIL.

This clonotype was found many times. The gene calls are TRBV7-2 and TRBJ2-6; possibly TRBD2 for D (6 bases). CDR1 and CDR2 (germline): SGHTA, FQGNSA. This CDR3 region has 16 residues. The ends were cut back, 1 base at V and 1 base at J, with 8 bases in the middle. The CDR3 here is CASSLGGVSGANVLTF. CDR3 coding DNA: TGTGCCAGCAGCTTAGGGGGGGTGTCTGGGGCCAACGTCCTGACTTTC.

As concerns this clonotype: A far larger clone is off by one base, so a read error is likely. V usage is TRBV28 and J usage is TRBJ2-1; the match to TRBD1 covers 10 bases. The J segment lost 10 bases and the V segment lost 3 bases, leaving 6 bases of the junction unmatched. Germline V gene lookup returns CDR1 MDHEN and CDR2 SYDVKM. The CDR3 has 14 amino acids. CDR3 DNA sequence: TGTGCCAGCAGTTTGGACAGGGGGGGGAACGAGCAGTTCTTC. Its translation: CASSLDRGGNEQFF.

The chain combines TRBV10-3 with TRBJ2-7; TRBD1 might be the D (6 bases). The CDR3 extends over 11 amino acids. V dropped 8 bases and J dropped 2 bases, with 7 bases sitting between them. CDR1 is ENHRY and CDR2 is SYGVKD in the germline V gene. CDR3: CAIAGAYEQYF. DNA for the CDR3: TGTGCCATCGCAGGGGCCTACGAGCAGTACTTC.

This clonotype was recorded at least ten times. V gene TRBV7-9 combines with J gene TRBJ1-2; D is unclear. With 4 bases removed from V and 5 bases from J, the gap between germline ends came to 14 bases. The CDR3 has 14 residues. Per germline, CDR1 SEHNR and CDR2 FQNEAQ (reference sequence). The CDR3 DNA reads TGTGCCAGCAGCTCGACGGGTGGAGGGTATGGCTACACCTTC. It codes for CASSSTGGGYGYTF.

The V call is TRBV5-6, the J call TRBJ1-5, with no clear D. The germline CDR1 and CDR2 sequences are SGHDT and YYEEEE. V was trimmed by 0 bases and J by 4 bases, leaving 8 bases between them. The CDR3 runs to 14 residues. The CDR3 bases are TGTGCCAGCAGCTTGGGTCAGTTAAATCAGCCCCAGCATTTT. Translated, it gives CASSLGQLNQPQHF.

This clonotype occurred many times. The CDR3 protein is CASSPTDAGNTIYF. The CDR3 region has the DNA TGTGCCAGCAGCCCTACAGATGCTGGAAACACCATATATTTT. The rearrangement links TRBV9 to TRBJ1-3, with no clear D. This CDR3 has 14 amino acids. The V gene's germline CDR1 is SGDLS and CDR2 YYNGEE. With 4 bases removed from V and 2 bases from J, the gap between germline ends came to 10 bases.

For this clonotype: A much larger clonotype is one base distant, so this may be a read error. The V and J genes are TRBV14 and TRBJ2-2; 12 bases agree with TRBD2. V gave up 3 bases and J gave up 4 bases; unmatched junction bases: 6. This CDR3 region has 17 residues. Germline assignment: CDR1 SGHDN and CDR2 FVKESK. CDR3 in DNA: TGTGCCAGCAGCCAGCTAGCGGGAGGGTCAGTCACCGGGGAGCTGTTTTTT. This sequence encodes CASSQLAGGSVTGELFF.